These 23 T cell receptor beta chains were all obtained from the same sample, sequenced in a study of blood T cell repertoires in COVID-19. TCRdb's copy holds only in-frame clones and misses some; the assay was immunoSEQ multiplex PCR. The table includes 260,000 or so clones, roughly 88% detected once. Sequencing was done on a sample of peripheral blood. These receptors were taken from a man aged 18 to 29 with active or convalescent COVID-19.

The chain has TRBV12-3 or TRBV12-4 and TRBJ1-1; D uncertain. This CDR3 has 13 residues. The germline V and J ends were trimmed by 5 bases and 2 bases, with 9 bases remaining between them. The CDR3 here is CASSPQANTEAFF. The CDR3 DNA reads TGTGCCAGCAGTCCCCAGGCTAACACTGAAGCTTTCTTT.

The V call is TRBV5-1, the J call TRBJ1-2, with TRBD1 matching over 8 bases. The CDR3 has 15 residues. The germline V gene has CDR1 SGHRS and CDR2 YFSETQ. J gave up 6 bases and V 4 bases, and 11 bases lay outside the gene matches. CDR3 sequence reads: CASSGGDRPSDGYTF. For the CDR3, the DNA is TGCGCCAGCAGCGGGGGGGACAGGCCCTCAGATGGCTACACCTTC.

V gene TRBV27 combines with J gene TRBJ1-2; D is uncertain. In germline, CDR1 is MNHEY, CDR2 SMNVEV (reference sequence). Trimming removed 6 bases from V and 4 bases from J, with 12 bases in between. CDR3 length: 13 residues. CDR3 in amino acids: CASRPGVGYGYTF. CDR3 DNA: TGTGCCAGCAGACCCGGGGTCGGCTATGGCTACACCTTC.

This chain connects TRBV6-5 to TRBJ2-2; TRBD1 matches at 8 bases. Germline V CDR1 and CDR2: MNHEY, SVGAGI. The CDR3 is 13 amino acids. Trimming removed 8 bases from V and 5 bases from J; junction bases left unmatched: 4. The CDR3 coding sequence is TGTGCCAGCGCGGACAGGGAAACCGGGGAGCTGTTTTTT. Protein sequence: CASADRETGELFF.

J is TRBJ2-1 and V is TRBV3-1 (or the pseudogene TRBV3-2); tentatively, D is TRBD1 (6 bases). This CDR3 is 15 amino acids long. Trimming removed 5 bases at V and 3 bases at J, with 14 bases between. Germline V CDR1 and CDR2: LGHDT, YNNKEL (reference sequence). As DNA, the CDR3 is TGTGCCAGCAGCACCCGGGACACTTTCTACAATGAGCAGTTCTTC. This codes for CASSTRDTFYNEQFF.

This chain's CDR3 is CASSSGRAEAFF. In DNA, the CDR3 is TGTGCCAGCAGCTCCGGGCGGGCCGAAGCTTTCTTT. This chain connects TRBV13 to TRBJ1-1; no clear D. Trimming stripped 4 bases from V and 8 bases from J, with 11 bases between. This CDR3 contains 12 residues. Germline V CDR1 and CDR2: PRHDT, FYEKMQ (reference sequence).

The CDR3 spells CASSQPGQGYGYTF. The CDR3 region has the DNA TGTGCCAGCAGCCAACCAGGACAGGGATATGGCTACACCTTC. The V call is TRBV3-1 (or the pseudogene TRBV3-2), the J call TRBJ1-2; 8 bases line up with TRBD1. This CDR3 spans 14 amino acids. The ends lost 2 bases at V and 5 bases at J; junction bases unmatched: 4. CDR1 is LGHDT and CDR2 is YNNKEL in the germline V gene (reference sequence).

The chain carries TRBV2 and TRBJ2-2; the D gene is possibly TRBD1 (5 bases). CDR1 SNHLY and CDR2 FYNNEI come from the germline V gene. Trimming cost V 4 bases and J 5 bases, with 8 bases left between them. The CDR3 sequence is 13 residues long. CDR3 loop: CASSADMTGELFF. The CDR3 DNA is TGTGCCAGCAGTGCGGACATGACCGGGGAGCTGTTTTTT. The full variable domain, rest sourced from reference TRBV2 and TRBJ2-2, is EPEVTQTPSHQVTQMGQEVILRCVPISNHLYFYWYRQILGQKVEFLVSFYNNEISEKSEIFDDQFSVERPDGSNFTLKIRSTKLEDSAMYFCASSADMTGELFFGEGSRLTVL.

The chain employs TRBV13 and TRBJ2-5, with a possible D match to TRBD1 (6 bases). This CDR3 comprises 14 residues. V gave up 4 bases and J gave up 1 base, with 10 bases separating them. CDR1 PRHDT and CDR2 FYEKMQ come from the germline V gene (reference sequence). CDR3 DNA sequence: TGTGCCAGCAGCTCCGGACAGACCCAAGAGACCCAGTACTTC. Translated, it gives CASSSGQTQETQYF.

The chain recombines TRBV2 with TRBJ1-1; maybe TRBD1 (5 bases). The germline V gene encodes CDR1 SNHLY and CDR2 FYNNEI. The CDR3 is 13 amino acids. With 4 bases removed from V and 6 bases from J, the gap between germline ends came to 12 bases. CDR3: CASSVMGGSEAFF. In DNA, the CDR3 is TGTGCCAGCAGTGTCATGGGGGGATCTGAAGCTTTCTTT.

The chain combines TRBV15 with TRBJ2-1; D perhaps matches TRBD2 (5 bases). The CDR3 consists of 18 residues. CDR1 and CDR2 (germline): LNHNV, YYDKDF (reference sequence). Trimming left V 6 bases short and J 0 bases short, with 21 bases between. The CDR3 region has the DNA TGTGCCACCAGAAGTAGGAGGTCGGATTCGAGCTCCTACAATGAGCAGTTCTTC. Translating it yields CATRSRRSDSSSYNEQFF.

This rearrangement joins TRBV27 to TRBJ2-2; D gene ambiguous. Germline assignment: CDR1 MNHEY and CDR2 SMNVEV (reference sequence). The V gene lost 3 bases and the J gene lost 5 bases, with 10 bases spanning the gap. The CDR3 loop spans 14 amino acids. CDR3 protein: CASSLITKTGELFF. CDR3 DNA sequence: TGTGCCAGCAGTTTGATAACAAAGACCGGGGAGCTGTTTTTT.

V gene TRBV5-1 combines with J gene TRBJ2-7; weak D call: TRBD1 (6 bases). This CDR3 comprises 16 residues. Trimming left V 4 bases short and J 3 bases short, with 20 bases between. Germline V gene sequence: CDR1 SGHRS, CDR2 YFSETQ. The CDR3 bases are TGCGCCAGCAGCCTGATTTCAGGGGTTTCCTTCTACGAGCAGTACTTC. Its translation: CASSLISGVSFYEQYF. Variable domain in full (rest from reference TRBV5-1 and TRBJ2-7): KAGVTQTPRYLIKTRGQQVTLSCSPISGHRSVSWYQQTPGQGLQFLFEYFSETQRNKGNFPGRFSGRQFSNSRSEMNVSTLELGDSALYLCASSLISGVSFYEQYFGPGTRLTVT.

A single count supports this clone. The chain has TRBV6-6 and TRBJ2-3; a possible D gene is TRBD1 (6 bases). The CDR3 has 15 residues. V dropped 4 bases and J dropped 1 base, with 12 bases sitting between them. CDR1 is MNHNY, CDR2 SVGAGI, per germline (reference sequence). The CDR3 DNA is TGTGCCAGCAGTTTCCAGGGGTCTCGCACAGATACGCAGTATTTT. Protein sequence: CASSFQGSRTDTQYF.

The chain carries TRBV27 and TRBJ2-2; 11 bases fit TRBD2. V was clipped by 6 bases and J by 4 bases; unmatched bases: 10. The CDR3 is 17 residues long. The germline V gene has CDR1 MNHEY and CDR2 SMNVEV (reference sequence). The CDR3 here is CASRPLSGGGRTGELFF. CDR3 nucleotides: TGTGCCAGCAGGCCTCTTAGCGGGGGGGGTCGCACCGGGGAGCTGTTTTTT.

This clone occurred once. The chain links TRBV10-3 to TRBJ2-1; D gene ambiguous. The CDR3 is made up of 15 amino acids. From germline, CDR1 is ENHRY and CDR2 SYGVKD. Trimming removed 5 bases from V and 2 bases from J, with 13 bases in between. DNA of the CDR3: TGTGCCATCAGTAACTACTACGGCGCCTACAATGAGCAGTTCTTC. Translation: CAISNYYGAYNEQFF.

The rearrangement links TRBV6-5 to TRBJ2-7; TRBD2 might be the D (5 bases). Trimming shortened V by 3 bases and J by 6 bases, and 9 bases separated the two germline ends. The germline V gene encodes CDR1 MNHEY and CDR2 SVGAGI. This CDR3 spans 12 amino acids. The CDR3 DNA is TGTGCCAGCAGTTATGGGGAGAGCGAGCAGTACTTC. Translation gives CASSYGESEQYF.

This chain uses TRBV11-2 with TRBJ2-3; D is perhaps TRBD2 (6 bases). V dropped 0 bases and J dropped 2 bases, with 12 bases sitting between them. The length of the CDR3 is 16 residues. CDR1 and CDR2 (germline): SGHAT, FQNNGV. The CDR3 region has the DNA TGTGCCAGCAGCTTAGATGTGGCGGGAATCACAGATACGCAGTATTTT. It encodes CASSLDVAGITDTQYF.

The chain recombines TRBV5-1 with TRBJ1-6; 7 positions match TRBD1. This CDR3 is 14 amino acids long. The V gene's germline CDR1 is SGHRS and CDR2 YFSETQ. V trimming: 4 bases; J trimming: 7 bases; junction bases outside the gene matches: 5. CDR3 sequence (DNA): TGCGCCAGCAGCCCGGGACAGACAAATTCACCCCTCCACTTT. The encoded protein is CASSPGQTNSPLHF.

This chain uses TRBV5-6 with TRBJ1-5; 7 bases map to TRBD1. Germline V gives CDR1 SGHDT, CDR2 YYEEEE. Unmatched junction bases numbered 7, after V lost 3 bases and J lost 7 bases. The CDR3 has 14 amino acids. CDR3 sequence (DNA): TGTGCCAGCAGCTCGACAGGGTTGTTCCAGCCCCAGCATTTT. It codes for CASSSTGLFQPQHF.

The CDR3 protein is CASSRHYSNQPQHF. Here the CDR3 DNA reads TGTGCCAGCAGTAGACATTATAGCAATCAGCCCCAGCATTTT. The chain combines TRBV9 with TRBJ1-5; D gene uncertain. CDR3 length: 14 amino acids. Germline lookup yields CDR1 SGDLS and CDR2 YYNGEE. Trimming removed 5 bases at V and 0 bases at J, with 9 bases between.

The chain is built from TRBV21-1 and TRBJ1-6; the DNA was not compared with TRBD1, the D call given in the table. TRBV21-1 is designated a pseudogene. This CDR3 has 16 amino acids. The CDR3 region is CASSKADDRYNSPLHF. In DNA form, the CDR3 reads TGTGCCAGCAGCAAAGCGGATGACAGGTATAATTCACCCCTCCACTTT.

The sample holds one count of this clone. The CDR3 is CASSLGDRDRVGGYTF. The CDR3 region has the DNA TGTGCCAGCAGCTTAGGGGATAGGGACAGGGTAGGTGGCTACACCTTC. V and J are TRBV13 and TRBJ1-2, with 9 bases fitting TRBD1. Germline CDR1 reads PRHDT; CDR2 reads FYEKMQ (reference sequence). The CDR3 loop spans 16 amino acids. Trimming cost V 0 bases and J 7 bases; bases outside gene matches: 9.